The 14 T cell receptor beta chains in this list originate from one sample, sequenced in a study of cytomegalovirus exposure and HLA in healthy donors. Vbeta (60) and Jbeta (13) primers were used in the PCR. TCRdb's table, derived via immunoSEQ multiplex PCR, lists solely in-frame clones and lacks some. The sample carries about 100,000 clones, roughly three quarters recorded once. The sequenced sample was PBMCs. Source of these receptors: a woman in her 40s in good health and CMV-seronegative.

By share, this clone counts as medium-sized. The chain recombines TRBV10-1 with TRBJ1-1, with unresolved D. V lost 7 bases to trimming and J lost 6 bases, with 15 bases between them. The length of the CDR3 is 13 residues. Germline-derived CDR1 and CDR2 are WNHNN and SYGVQD (reference sequence). The CDR3 region has the DNA TGCGCCAGCAAAACTGGCAGACAATCTGAAGCTTTCTTT. It is translated as CASKTGRQSEAFF.

V usage is TRBV2 and J usage is TRBJ1-1; possible D gene TRBD1, 5 bases. Germline CDR1 reads SNHLY; CDR2 reads FYNNEI. This CDR3 comprises 12 residues. Trimming took 7 bases from V and 7 from J, leaving 13 bases between them. The CDR3 protein is CASTGFMGEAFF. The CDR3 DNA reads TGTGCCAGCACAGGGTTTATGGGTGAAGCTTTCTTT.

The rearrangement joins TRBV7-9 to TRBJ2-5, with D possibly TRBD2 on 7 matching bases. V was cut by 2 bases and J by 4 bases, with 17 bases left in between. CDR1 is SEHNR and CDR2 is FQNEAQ in the germline V gene (reference sequence). The CDR3 has 16 residues. For the CDR3, the DNA is TGTGCCAGCAGCTTAATGGGGGGGCCAGGAGGAGAGACCCAGTACTTC. Translated: CASSLMGGPGGETQYF.

The chain recombines TRBV30 with TRBJ2-1; D call uncertain. The CDR3 covers 11 residues. Trimming pared 4 bases from V and 3 bases from J, leaving 4 bases between. Germline CDR1 and CDR2: GTSNPN and SVGIG (reference sequence). For the CDR3, the DNA is TGTGCCTGGAATCTCTACAATGAGCAGTTCTTC. Protein product: CAWNLYNEQFF.

CDR3 DNA sequence: TGTGCCATCAGTGGGGGAGGGGGTAATTCACCCCTCCACTTT. Protein sequence: CAISGGGGNSPLHF. The chain couples TRBV10-3 to TRBJ1-6, with a tentative D call TRBD1 (6 bases). The CDR3 spans 14 residues. V shed 4 bases and J shed 6 bases, with 10 bases lying between them. In germline, CDR1 is ENHRY, CDR2 SYGVKD.

V gene TRBV19 combines with J gene TRBJ1-1; D is uncertain. Trimming took 1 base from V and 4 from J, leaving 7 bases between them. Germline V lookup: CDR1 LNHDA, CDR2 SQIVND (reference sequence). This CDR3 is 13 amino acids long. The CDR3 DNA sequence: TGTGCCAGTAGTATAGGCCGGAGCACTGAAGCTTTCTTT. Translation: CASSIGRSTEAFF.

V and J are TRBV19 and TRBJ2-7; no definite D call. The germline CDR1 and CDR2 sequences are LNHDA and SQIVND (reference sequence). The CDR3 covers 15 residues. V was clipped by 8 bases and J by 0 bases, with 17 bases between them. The CDR3 DNA reads TGTGCCAGTGGCCCACCTGGCACTACCTCCTACGAGCAGTACTTC. It codes for CASGPPGTTSYEQYF.

Only one count was recorded for this clone. The V call is TRBV5-1, the J call TRBJ2-7, with D unresolved. The germline gives CDR1 SGHRS, CDR2 YFSETQ. The CDR3 contains 12 residues. V dropped 4 bases and J dropped 4 bases, with 9 bases sitting between them. CDR3 residues: CASSAEVYEQYF. CDR3 nucleotide sequence: TGCGCCAGCAGCGCCGAGGTTTACGAGCAGTACTTC.

The J gene is TRBJ1-1, the V gene TRBV9, with 10 bases lining up with TRBD1. The CDR3 loop spans 14 amino acids. CDR1 SGDLS and CDR2 YYNGEE come from the germline V gene. J was trimmed by 6 bases and V by 5 bases; bases with no gene match: 7. The CDR3 region is CASRPGTGAAEAFF. The CDR3 DNA sequence: TGTGCCAGCAGACCCGGGACAGGGGCCGCTGAAGCTTTCTTT.

The chain combines TRBV4-2 with TRBJ2-7; 8 bases line up with TRBD2. CDR1 and CDR2 from the germline V gene are LGHNA and YNFKEQ. V shed 0 bases, J shed 3 bases, and the junction held 7 bases outside the gene matches. CDR3 length: 16 residues. This chain's CDR3 is CASSQDDGGGHYEQYF. The CDR3 DNA reads TGTGCCAGCAGCCAAGACGACGGGGGGGGACACTACGAGCAGTACTTC.

This chain uses TRBV7-3 with TRBJ2-1, with 8 bases aligning to TRBD2. CDR1 and CDR2 from the germline V gene are SGHTA and FQGTGA. V was pared by 4 bases and J by 4 bases, with 6 bases of the junction left unmatched. This CDR3 has 15 amino acids. This CDR3 reads CASSYSGEPYNEQFF. In nucleotides, the CDR3 is TGTGCCAGCAGCTATAGCGGGGAACCTTACAATGAGCAGTTCTTC.

The chain employs TRBV9 and TRBJ2-3; 10 bases fit TRBD2. Germline CDR1 and CDR2: SGDLS and YYNGEE. This CDR3 has 15 amino acids. The V and J ends lost 3 bases and 3 bases, in that order; junction bases with no gene match: 4. CDR3 amino acids: CASSAQRGGTDTQYF. CDR3 coding DNA: TGTGCCAGCAGCGCCCAGCGGGGGGGGACAGATACGCAGTATTTT.

This clone was seen a single time. The chain carries TRBV5-1 and TRBJ1-1, with a weak D call TRBD1 (5 bases). V gave up 4 bases and J gave up 7 bases, with 11 bases separating them. CDR3 length: 12 amino acids. Germline V gene lookup returns CDR1 SGHRS and CDR2 YFSETQ. The CDR3: CASSRGTNEAFF. Here the CDR3 DNA reads TGCGCCAGCAGCCGGGGGACGAATGAAGCTTTCTTT.

V usage is TRBV16 and J usage is TRBJ2-1; TRBD2 matches at 9 bases. The CDR3 has 15 amino acids. Germline values: CDR1 KGHSY, CDR2 FQNENV. The V and J ends lost 2 bases and 5 bases, in that order; junction bases with no gene match: 4. This CDR3 reads CASSQGLAGNNEQFF. The CDR3 DNA reads as TGTGCCAGCAGCCAAGGGCTAGCGGGGAACAATGAGCAGTTCTTC.